This T cell receptor beta chain stems from a study of cytomegalovirus exposure and HLA in healthy donors. Findings of the study overall: Association of a missense DCLRE1C variant with TCR beta V- and J-gene trimming was reported in a later analysis.

This clone was seen a few times. Antigen specificity is unknown. Other DNA sequences from this sample encode an identical CDR3 as well. Germline CDR1 and CDR2: MNHEY and SVGAGI. This CDR3 has 14 residues. After removal of 5 bases from V and 2 bases from J, the junction contained 6 bases not matched to a gene. The study ran its PCR with 60 Vbeta and 13 Jbeta primers. Data came from immunoSEQ multiplex PCR; TCRdb stores just in-frame clones and leaves some out. The table shows 100,000 to 120,000 clones, with 83% occurring only once. This clonotype was obtained from a man aged 18 to 35 in good health and CMV-seronegative. The chain recombines TRBV6-5 with TRBJ2-7, with TRBD1 identical over 7 bases. The material sequenced was PBMCs. The CDR3 spells CASSTRQGAYEQYF. In DNA form, the CDR3 reads TGTGCCAGCAGTACCAGACAGGGAGCCTACGAGCAGTACTTC.